This TCR beta chain was recorded in a study of blood T cells in healthy people across ages (dated by TCRdb to about 2015). Regarding the complete study: In model experiments, roughly one uniquely barcoded TCR beta cDNA molecule per two T cells was captured by template switching. The study measured age-related changes in TCR beta repertoire diversity using deep sequencing normalized with unique cDNA molecular identifiers. Donors were grouped into four age groups: young (average roughly 15 years), middle-aged (39), aged (62) and long-lived (around 82). To avoid experimental bias, donors of different ages were spread randomly across the sequencing lanes. For two donors (one aged 18 to 30 and one aged 80 or older), the study analyzed two additional independent replicas of 1 million unique cDNA reads from the same blood draw.

The method behind the library was 5' RACE. The data were produced on an Illumina HiSeq 2500. A second PCR of about 7 to 12 cycles was performed with a sample-barcoded 5' primer and a J-beta primer mix. A template-switch 5' adaptor carrying 12 random nucleotides introduced a unique molecular identifier onto each TCR beta cDNA molecule. Each sample yielded at least 3 million CDR3-containing paired-end reads. All of the RNA was converted into first-strand cDNA using the Mint cDNA synthesis kit, with a TRBC-specific oligonucleotide serving as the primer. Following uracil-DNA glycosylase treatment, a first 18-cycle PCR with universal primers M1SS and BC2_uni_R was performed on all cDNA. Processing in the source paper ran as follows. For normalization, 1 million high-quality reads, each with a distinct molecular identifier, were randomly selected from each sample. Reads sharing molecular identifiers were discarded rather than binned into consensus sequences. MiTCR, with a Q25 quality threshold and the strictest error-elimination algorithm, was used for CDR3 identification, clonotype clustering and error correction. Lower-bound total TCR beta diversity was estimated with a nonparametric unseen species model using Euler transformation. The public sequencing data were trimmed at Q25 with fastp and processed into clonotypes with MiXCR by TCRdb, which kept only in-frame beta chains. When rows share a CDR3 protein, they turn into one entry using the most common DNA and genes. It is TCRdb's table, rather than the study itself, that gives the V and J calls and clone size. Here the sample has over 1,500,000 distinct CDR3 sequences; roughly 50% occur a single time. The ten top clones hold less than 2.5% of the sample.

Results the study describes overall, beyond this receptor: Estimates of total diversity based on one million sequenced T cells were considered lower bounds and underestimates. Observed TCR beta diversity per million T cells fell roughly linearly with age, and a significant reduction was already apparent by age around 36. The long-lived group showed more naive CD4+ T cells, fewer expanded clones and increased TCR diversity than the aged group, suggesting age selection. The percentage of naive T cells measured by flow cytometry correlated strongly with observed TCR beta diversity. Since profiling was done on bulk unsorted PBMCs, naive and antigen-experienced compartments could not be conclusively compared. Donor CMV infection status was unknown, potentially confounding age-related changes in expanded clonotypes.

CDR1 SQVTM and CDR2 ANQGSEA are derived from the germline V gene. V is reduced by 5 bases and J by 0 bases, leaving a spacing of 10 bases between them. From its cysteine to its phenylalanine, the CDR3 spans 13 amino acids. The sequence is cut down to CDR3 DNA, 39 bases in frame from base 1. Turning to this clonotype: The antigen it binds to is not known. The sample holds no much larger clone one base away, and base qualities are not on file.

Donors were 30 to 45 systemically healthy Caucasian individuals from Russia aged about 6 to 100 years. Each donor gave about 10 milliliters of peripheral blood, drawn into EDTA-treated Vacutainer tubes. Ficoll-Paque density-gradient centrifugation was used to isolate PBMCs, with at least 7 million obtained per sample. Total RNA, at least 6 micrograms per sample, was extracted from PBMCs with Trizol reagent. For every donor, an aliquot of PBMCs went through flow cytometry to measure the percentages of naive CD45RAhigh/CD27high T cells. Sample: blood. The chain is made from TRBV29-1 and TRBJ1-2; a weak D assignment points to TRBD1 (5 bases agree). The sequence was obtained from a woman aged 40 to 55 in good health. The nucleotide sequence is given as TGCAGCGTTCTCACGGGACCTAACTATGGCTACACCTTC. Translation gives CSVLTGPNYGYTF.